These 18 T cell receptor beta chains share one sample of origin, sequenced in a study of blood T cell repertoires in COVID-19. TCRdb's copy holds only in-frame clones and misses some; the assay was immunoSEQ multiplex PCR. The sample contains about 120,000 clones, roughly four fifths of which appear only once. Input material: peripheral blood. All receptors derive from a human donor in a cohort sampled during active COVID-19.

The chain employs TRBV29-1 and TRBJ2-6, with D tentatively TRBD2 (6 bases). Germline CDR1 is SQVTM and CDR2 is ANQGSEA. The CDR3 covers 18 residues. The V end lost 7 bases, the J end lost 0 bases, and 22 bases lay between the germline ends. The CDR3 reads CSAGGASLKHSGANVLTF. CDR3 in DNA: TGCAGCGCCGGAGGGGCCAGCTTAAAACACTCTGGGGCCAACGTCCTGACTTTC.

V usage is TRBV30 and J usage is TRBJ1-4, with D possibly being TRBD1 (6 bases). The CDR3 length is 13 residues. Germline V gene data show CDR1 as GTSNPN and CDR2 as SVGIG (reference sequence). V shed 2 bases and J shed 10 bases, with 14 bases lying between them. The CDR3, as DNA: TGTGCCTGGAGTACAGGGCCGGTTGGAAAACTGTTTTTT. Protein sequence: CAWSTGPVGKLFF.

CDR3 in DNA: TGCAGTGCCCGGACAGCCTACGAGCAGTACTTC. Its translation is CSARTAYEQYF. This chain uses TRBV20-1 with TRBJ2-7, with D maybe TRBD1 (6 bases). V was pared by 6 bases and J by 2 bases, with 8 bases between. Per the germline V gene, CDR1 is DFQATT and CDR2 is SNEGSKA (reference sequence). The CDR3 length is 11 residues.

CDR3 residues: CASSERTTSYEQYF. CDR3 DNA: TGTGCCAGCAGCGAAAGGACTACATCCTACGAGCAGTACTTC. The V gene is TRBV11-3, the J gene TRBJ2-7; a possible D gene is TRBD2 (6 bases). Germline V gene sequence: CDR1 SGHNT, CDR2 YENEEA. Trimming left V 5 bases short and J 1 base short, with 12 bases between. The CDR3 spans 14 residues.

J is TRBJ2-1 and V is TRBV11-3, with 8 nucleotides matching TRBD1. In germline, CDR1 is SGHNT, CDR2 YENEEA. Trimming cost V 5 bases and J 6 bases; bases outside gene matches: 9. This CDR3 region has 15 residues. The chain's CDR3 is CASSATGVRRNEQFF. The CDR3 DNA reads as TGTGCCAGCAGCGCGACAGGGGTACGTCGCAATGAGCAGTTCTTC.

The V call is TRBV7-9, the J call TRBJ2-7; unclear D gene. The CDR3 contains 13 residues. Trimming left V 1 base short and J 3 bases short, with 7 bases between. Germline CDR1 reads SEHNR; CDR2 reads FQNEAQ (reference sequence). The CDR3 reads CASSLVLSYEQYF. CDR3 bases: TGTGCCAGCAGCTTAGTTCTTAGCTACGAGCAGTACTTC. Together with reference TRBV7-9 and TRBJ2-7, the CDR3 gives the full variable domain: DTGVSQNPRHKITKRGQNVTFRCDPISEHNRLYWYRQTLGQGPEFLTYFQNEAQLEKSRLLSDRFSAERPKGSFSTLEIQRTEQGDSAMYLCASSLVLSYEQYFGPGTRLTVT.

The chain is built from TRBV28 and TRBJ1-2; D gene unclear. Germline lookup yields CDR1 MDHEN and CDR2 SYDVKM. The CDR3 runs 13 residues. V lost 3 bases and J lost 4, with 9 bases in between. Here the CDR3 reads CASSFPVSYGYTF. In nucleotides, the CDR3 is TGTGCCAGCAGTTTCCCCGTTAGCTATGGCTACACCTTC.

CDR3 DNA sequence: TGTGCCAGCAGCCCCGCCCTGGGAAATAGCGGGGGCAATGAGCAGTTCTTC. This encodes CASSPALGNSGGNEQFF. The V call is TRBV28, the J call TRBJ2-1; 9 nucleotides align to TRBD2. The V and J ends lost 6 bases and 6 bases, in that order; junction bases with no gene match: 15. CDR3 size: 17 residues. The germline V gene encodes CDR1 MDHEN and CDR2 SYDVKM. Supplemented by reference TRBV28 and TRBJ2-1, the full variable domain reads DVKVTQSSRYLVKRTGEKVFLECVQDMDHENMFWYRQDPGLGLRLIYFSYDVKMKEKGDIPEGYSVSREKKERFSLILESASTNQTSMYLCASSPALGNSGGNEQFFGPGTRLTVL.

The CDR3 nucleotides are TGTGCCAGCAGGGAAACAGGGTTAGGGGAAAAACTGTTTTTT. As protein: CASRETGLGEKLFF. V gene TRBV6-6 combines with J gene TRBJ1-4; D possibly corresponds to TRBD1 (6 bases). Per the germline V gene, CDR1 is MNHNY and CDR2 is SVGAGI (reference sequence). Trimming stripped 6 bases from V and 8 bases from J, with 16 bases between. The CDR3 loop spans 14 amino acids.

V and J are TRBV9 and TRBJ2-7, with a tentative D call TRBD1 (6 bases). V lost 0 bases to trimming and J lost 2 bases, with 12 bases between them. The CDR3 runs to 15 residues. Germline V gives CDR1 SGDLS, CDR2 YYNGEE. The CDR3 sequence is CASSVGGTGPYEQYF. CDR3 in DNA: TGTGCCAGCAGCGTAGGTGGAACAGGGCCCTACGAGCAGTACTTC.

V is TRBV5-6 and J is TRBJ2-7, with D possibly being TRBD1 (6 bases). The CDR3 has 13 amino acids. The ends were cut back, 3 bases at V and 1 base at J, with 8 bases in the middle. Germline assignment: CDR1 SGHDT and CDR2 YYEEEE. CDR3 coding DNA: TGTGCCAGCAGCTCCGGACAGTCCTACGAGCAGTACTTC. Encoded protein: CASSSGQSYEQYF.

This clone was seen a handful of times. V usage is TRBV24-1 and J usage is TRBJ2-2; the match to TRBD1 covers 7 bases. The length of the CDR3 is 15 residues. V gave up 3 bases and J gave up 3 bases; unmatched junction bases: 3. The germline gives CDR1 KGHDR, CDR2 SFDVKD. The CDR3 coding sequence is TGTGCCACCAGTGATAGCAGGGGGTACACCGGGGAGCTGTTTTTT. This encodes CATSDSRGYTGELFF.

V gene TRBV19 combines with J gene TRBJ2-7; 9 bases are a match to TRBD1. The CDR3 spans 17 residues. The V gene's germline CDR1 is LNHDA and CDR2 SQIVND (reference sequence). With 3 bases clipped from V and 2 bases from J, the junction kept 11 bases outside the gene matches. CDR3 sequence (DNA): TGTGCCAGTAGTATGCGGGACAGGGCCTTTCCGGCCTACGAGCAGTACTTC. Translated, it gives CASSMRDRAFPAYEQYF.

The J gene is TRBJ1-5, the V gene TRBV19; 11 bases line up with TRBD1. Germline CDR1 reads LNHDA; CDR2 reads SQIVND (reference sequence). This CDR3 spans 16 amino acids. V lost 8 bases to trimming and J lost 5 bases; unmatched junction nucleotides: 11. CDR3 amino acids: CASSSRDRGLHQPQHF. The CDR3 DNA reads as TGTGCCAGTTCATCACGGGACAGGGGGTTGCATCAGCCCCAGCATTTT.

The CDR3 loop reads CAWSGQGGWSGELFF. The CDR3 DNA reads as TGTGCCTGGAGTGGTCAGGGGGGTTGGTCCGGGGAGCTGTTTTTT. This rearrangement joins TRBV30 to TRBJ2-2; D perhaps matches TRBD1 (7 bases). This CDR3 is 15 amino acids long. Trimming pared 1 base from V and 6 bases from J, leaving 15 bases between. Germline CDR1 reads GTSNPN; CDR2 reads SVGIG (reference sequence).

The CDR3 reads CASSLWTEETQYF. The CDR3, as DNA: TGTGCCAGCAGTCTGTGGACAGAAGAGACCCAGTACTTC. The chain uses TRBV12-3 or TRBV12-4 and TRBJ2-5; maybe TRBD1 (6 bases). V gave up 5 bases and J gave up 3 bases, with 10 bases separating them. The CDR3 is made up of 13 amino acids.

This clone was seen more than once but under ten times. The rearrangement uses TRBV3-1 (or the pseudogene TRBV3-2) and TRBJ2-7, with D uncertain. With 3 bases removed from V and 3 bases from J, the gap between germline ends came to 3 bases. CDR1 and CDR2 from the germline V gene are LGHDT and YNNKEL (reference sequence). This CDR3 is built from 11 residues. The CDR3 coding sequence is TGTGCCAGCAGCCAGAGCTACGAGCAGTACTTC. Amino acids: CASSQSYEQYF.

The rearrangement links TRBV4-3 to TRBJ2-1, with 9 bases fitting TRBD2. V shed 0 bases, J shed 1 base, and the junction held 4 bases outside the gene matches. Germline CDR1 and CDR2: LGHNA and YSLEER. The CDR3 runs 17 residues. The CDR3: CASSQDDLAGSYNEQFF. As DNA, the CDR3 is TGCGCCAGCAGCCAAGATGATCTAGCGGGGTCCTACAATGAGCAGTTCTTC.